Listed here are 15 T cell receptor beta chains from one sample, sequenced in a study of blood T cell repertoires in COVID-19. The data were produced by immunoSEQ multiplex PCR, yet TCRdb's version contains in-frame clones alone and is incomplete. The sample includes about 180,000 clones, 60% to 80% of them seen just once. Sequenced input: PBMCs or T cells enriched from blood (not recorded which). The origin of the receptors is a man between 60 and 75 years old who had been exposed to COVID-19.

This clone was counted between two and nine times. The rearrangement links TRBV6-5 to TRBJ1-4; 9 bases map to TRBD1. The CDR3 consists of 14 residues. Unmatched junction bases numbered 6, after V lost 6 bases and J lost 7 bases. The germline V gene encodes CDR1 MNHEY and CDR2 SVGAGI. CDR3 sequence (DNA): TGTGCCAGCAGAACGGGACAGGGCGGTGAAAAACTGTTTTTT. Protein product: CASRTGQGGEKLFF.

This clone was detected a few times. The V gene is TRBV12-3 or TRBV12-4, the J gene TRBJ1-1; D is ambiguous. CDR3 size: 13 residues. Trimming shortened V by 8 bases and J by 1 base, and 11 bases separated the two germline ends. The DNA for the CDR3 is TGTGCCAGCGGACTTAAACAGAACACTGAAGCTTTCTTT. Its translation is CASGLKQNTEAFF.

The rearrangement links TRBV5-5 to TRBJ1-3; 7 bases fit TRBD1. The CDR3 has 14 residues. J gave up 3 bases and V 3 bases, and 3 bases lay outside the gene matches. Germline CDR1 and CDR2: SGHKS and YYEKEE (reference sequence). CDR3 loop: CASSSGQLGNTIYF. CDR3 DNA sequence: TGTGCCAGCAGCTCGGGACAGCTTGGAAACACCATATATTTT.

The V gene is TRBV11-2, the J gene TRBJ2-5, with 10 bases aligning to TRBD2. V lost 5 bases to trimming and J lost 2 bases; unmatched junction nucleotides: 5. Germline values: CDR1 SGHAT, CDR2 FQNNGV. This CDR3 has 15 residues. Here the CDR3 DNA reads TGTGCCAGCAGCCCCCTAGCGGGGGTACAAGAGACCCAGTACTTC. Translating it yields CASSPLAGVQETQYF.

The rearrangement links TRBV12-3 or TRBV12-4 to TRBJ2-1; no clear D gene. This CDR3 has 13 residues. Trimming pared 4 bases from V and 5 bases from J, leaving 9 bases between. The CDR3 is CASSSIVDNEQFF. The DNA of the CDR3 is TGTGCCAGCAGTTCGATAGTCGACAATGAGCAGTTCTTC.

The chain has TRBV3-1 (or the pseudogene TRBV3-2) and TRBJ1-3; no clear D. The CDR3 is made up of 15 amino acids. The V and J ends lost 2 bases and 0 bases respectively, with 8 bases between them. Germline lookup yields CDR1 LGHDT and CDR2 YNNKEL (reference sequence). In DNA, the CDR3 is TGTGCCAGCAGCCAATCACAGCTCTCTGGAAACACCATATATTTT. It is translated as CASSQSQLSGNTIYF.

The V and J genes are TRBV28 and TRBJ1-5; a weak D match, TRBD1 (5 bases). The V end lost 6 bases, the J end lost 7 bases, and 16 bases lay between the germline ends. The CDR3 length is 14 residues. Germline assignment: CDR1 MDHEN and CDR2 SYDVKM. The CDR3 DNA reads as TGTGCCAGCAGCCAGGCGGGGGTTAGCCAGCCCCAGCATTTT. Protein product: CASSQAGVSQPQHF.

CDR3 coding DNA: TGTGCCAGCAGGGAGAGGGTTTATGGCTACACCTTC. It is translated as CASRERVYGYTF. V gene TRBV12-3 or TRBV12-4 combines with J gene TRBJ1-2; D gene unclear. The CDR3 totals 12 residues. V was trimmed by 6 bases and J by 5 bases, leaving 10 bases between them.

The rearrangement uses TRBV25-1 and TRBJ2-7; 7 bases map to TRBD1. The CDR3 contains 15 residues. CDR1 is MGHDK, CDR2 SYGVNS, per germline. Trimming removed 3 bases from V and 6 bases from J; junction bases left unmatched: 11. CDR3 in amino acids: CASSDSRGLGGEQYF. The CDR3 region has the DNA TGTGCCAGCAGTGATTCTAGGGGGCTGGGTGGCGAGCAGTACTTC.

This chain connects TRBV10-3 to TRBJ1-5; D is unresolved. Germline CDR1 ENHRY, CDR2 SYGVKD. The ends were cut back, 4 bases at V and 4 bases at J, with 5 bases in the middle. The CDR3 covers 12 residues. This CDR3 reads CAISGANQPQHF. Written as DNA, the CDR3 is TGTGCCATCAGTGGGGCAAATCAGCCCCAGCATTTT.

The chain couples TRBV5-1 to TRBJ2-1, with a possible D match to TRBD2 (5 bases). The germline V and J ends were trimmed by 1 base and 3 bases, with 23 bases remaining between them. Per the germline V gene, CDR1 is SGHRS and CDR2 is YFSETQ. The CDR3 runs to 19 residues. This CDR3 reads CASSLRGQEDSGLYNEQFF. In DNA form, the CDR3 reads TGCGCCAGCAGCTTGCGAGGGCAGGAAGACTCAGGACTCTACAATGAGCAGTTCTTC. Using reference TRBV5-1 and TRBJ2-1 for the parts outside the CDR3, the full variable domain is KAGVTQTPRYLIKTRGQQVTLSCSPISGHRSVSWYQQTPGQGLQFLFEYFSETQRNKGNFPGRFSGRQFSNSRSEMNVSTLELGDSALYLCASSLRGQEDSGLYNEQFFGPGTRLTVL.

The chain's CDR3 is CASSLNRRQNEQFF. In nucleotides, the CDR3 is TGTGCCAGCAGCTTAAACCGGCGGCAAAATGAGCAGTTCTTC. The V and J genes are TRBV7-9 and TRBJ2-1; D unclear. CDR3 length equals 14 residues. Germline CDR1 SEHNR, CDR2 FQNEAQ (reference sequence). The V end lost 2 bases, the J end lost 7 bases, and 12 bases lay between the germline ends.

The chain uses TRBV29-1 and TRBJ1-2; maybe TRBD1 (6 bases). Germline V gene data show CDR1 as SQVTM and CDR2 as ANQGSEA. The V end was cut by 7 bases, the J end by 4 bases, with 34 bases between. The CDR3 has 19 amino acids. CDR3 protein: CSAVAPGHEGTQGGYGYTF. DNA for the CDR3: TGCAGCGCCGTTGCCCCGGGCCACGAAGGGACACAAGGAGGCTATGGCTACACCTTC.

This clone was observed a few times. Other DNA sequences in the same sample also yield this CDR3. CDR3 loop: CASSQESGAEAFF. CDR3 in DNA: TGCGCCAGCAGCCAAGAGTCGGGGGCTGAAGCTTTCTTT. The V call is TRBV4-3, the J call TRBJ1-1; TRBD1 is a possible D gene (5 bases). Germline V lookup: CDR1 LGHNA, CDR2 YSLEER. V lost 0 bases and J 6 bases, leaving 8 bases between the germline ends. This CDR3 is built from 13 residues.

The CDR3 is CASWDFNSYEQYF. In DNA, the CDR3 is TGTGCCAGCTGGGACTTTAACTCCTACGAGCAGTACTTC. The chain employs TRBV6-6 and TRBJ2-7; TRBD2 might be the D (6 bases). In germline, CDR1 is MNHNY, CDR2 SVGAGI (reference sequence). Between the trimmed V and J ends, which lost 8 bases and 0 bases, there was a span of 11 bases. The CDR3 runs 13 residues.